The 23 T cell receptor beta chains reported below all come from one sample, sequenced in a study of T cell responses to AZD1222 COVID-19 vaccine. Produced via immunoSEQ multiplex PCR; TCRdb's table is partial and in-frame only. The repertoire holds 150,000 or so clones, with roughly 92% as singletons. Sequenced material: peripheral blood, taken on day 0 of AZD1222 vaccination. These receptors were collected from an adult in good health.

The genes are TRBV5-4 and TRBJ2-2, with a possible D match to TRBD1 (5 bases). This CDR3 region has 15 residues. V dropped 2 bases and J dropped 1 base, with 9 bases sitting between them. From germline, CDR1 is SGHNT and CDR2 YYREEE (reference sequence). The CDR3 DNA follows: TGTGCCAGCAGCTTTTTAGGGGTGAACACCGGGGAGCTGTTTTTT. It codes for CASSFLGVNTGELFF.

The chain employs TRBV12-3 or TRBV12-4 and TRBJ2-1; weak D call: TRBD1 (6 bases). The CDR3 sequence is 13 residues long. V gave up 10 bases and J gave up 3 bases, with 13 bases separating them. The CDR3 coding sequence is TGTGCCACCGGACAGTCTTTCTACAATGAGCAGTTCTTC. Translating gives CATGQSFYNEQFF.

The chain has TRBV4-2 and TRBJ2-1; 11 nucleotides agree with TRBD1. This CDR3 is built from 16 residues. The V gene end was trimmed by 0 bases and the J gene end by 6 bases; junction bases not matched to a gene: 4. Germline V lookup: CDR1 LGHNA, CDR2 YNFKEQ. CDR3: CASSQDTGTGGNEQFF. DNA of the CDR3: TGTGCCAGCAGCCAAGATACCGGGACAGGGGGCAATGAGCAGTTCTTC.

The V gene is TRBV7-2, the J gene TRBJ2-5, with D unresolved. Per germline, CDR1 SGHTA and CDR2 FQGNSA. The V and J ends lost 8 bases and 4 bases respectively, with 8 bases between them. The CDR3 is made up of 11 amino acids. CDR3 in amino acids: CASDKGETQYF. The CDR3 nucleotides read TGTGCCAGCGACAAGGGAGAGACCCAGTACTTC. Variable domain in full (rest from reference TRBV7-2 and TRBJ2-5): GAGVSQSPSNKVTEKGKDVELRCDPISGHTALYWYRQSLGQGLEFLIYFQGNSAPDKSGLPSDRFSAERTGGSVSTLTIQRTQQEDSAVYLCASDKGETQYFGPGTRLLVL.

This sequence joins TRBV7-8 and TRBJ2-2, with 13 bases lining up with TRBD2. The trim removed 3 bases at V and 8 bases at J, leaving 6 bases unmatched. Germline-derived CDR1 and CDR2 are SGHVS and FQNEAQ. The CDR3 has 16 amino acids. CDR3 nucleotides: TGTGCCAGCAGCTTCTGGACTAGCGGGAGTACAGGGGAGCTGTTTTTT. Protein: CASSFWTSGSTGELFF.

The V call is TRBV11-2, the J call TRBJ1-1, with D perhaps TRBD1 (5 bases). The germline V gene has CDR1 SGHAT and CDR2 FQNNGV. V shed 5 bases and J shed 5 bases, with 12 bases lying between them. The CDR3 sequence is 13 residues long. The CDR3 sequence is CASSPSGGTEAFF. The CDR3 nucleotides read TGTGCCAGCAGCCCATCCGGGGGTACTGAAGCTTTCTTT.

The genes are TRBV6-1 and TRBJ1-2; D is undetermined. Germline CDR1 is MNHNS and CDR2 is SASEGT. CDR3 length: 13 residues. V lost 3 bases and J lost 1, with 6 bases in between. CDR3 bases: TGTGCCAGCAGTGAGAACGGTAACTATGGCTACACCTTC. Translated, it gives CASSENGNYGYTF.

The V and J genes are TRBV5-4 and TRBJ2-1, with TRBD2 identical over 9 bases. With 4 bases clipped from V and 6 bases from J, the junction kept 8 bases outside the gene matches. This CDR3 is built from 15 residues. The V gene's germline CDR1 is SGHNT and CDR2 YYREEE (reference sequence). The chain's CDR3 is CASSVLAGVINEQFF. For the CDR3, the DNA is TGTGCCAGCAGCGTTTTAGCGGGGGTGATCAATGAGCAGTTCTTC.

CDR3 in amino acids: CASSLGAAGNTIYF. The CDR3 DNA sequence: TGTGCCAGCAGCCTCGGGGCGGCTGGAAACACCATATATTTT. V usage is TRBV7-9 and J usage is TRBJ1-3; maybe TRBD1 (5 bases). CDR1 is SEHNR, CDR2 FQNEAQ, per germline (reference sequence). Trimming cost V 5 bases and J 2 bases, with 10 bases left between them. This CDR3 has 14 residues.

This rearrangement joins TRBV7-6 to TRBJ2-7; 8 positions match TRBD2. The CDR3 totals 15 residues. Trimming at V came to 1 base and at J to 2 bases, leaving 4 bases not matched to a gene. In germline, CDR1 is SGHVS, CDR2 FNYEAQ. The CDR3 region has the DNA TGTGCCAGCAGCTTAGGAGAAGCGGGGGCCTACGAGCAGTACTTC. Its protein is CASSLGEAGAYEQYF.

This clone has a single count. The V call is TRBV11-3, the J call TRBJ2-2; 7 positions match TRBD2. With V trimmed by 1 base and J by 7 bases, 3 bases remained unmatched. The length of the CDR3 is 14 residues. Per the germline V gene, CDR1 is SGHNT and CDR2 is YENEEA. The CDR3 here is CASSLAGGGGELFF. For the CDR3, the DNA is TGTGCCAGCAGCTTAGCGGGAGGAGGCGGGGAGCTGTTTTTT.

The chain links TRBV24-1 to TRBJ2-1, with 7 bases matching TRBD2. Germline trimming cut 9 bases from V and 9 bases from J; bases unmatched to any gene: 10. Germline CDR1 reads KGHDR; CDR2 reads SFDVKD. CDR3 length: 13 residues. Written as DNA, the CDR3 is TGTGCCACCGAGTCAATGGGGAGGGGTGAGCAGTTCTTC. This codes for CATESMGRGEQFF.

This chain joins TRBV5-5 and TRBJ2-2; D gene uncertain. V was pared by 5 bases and J by 1 base, with 6 bases between. The CDR3 length is 13 residues. CDR1 and CDR2 from the germline V gene are SGHKS and YYEKEE (reference sequence). The CDR3 nucleotides are TGTGCCAGCAGTCCGGAGAACACCGGGGAGCTGTTTTTT. Amino acids: CASSPENTGELFF. Drawing the rest from reference TRBV5-5 and TRBJ2-2, the complete variable domain is DAGVTQSPTHLIKTRGQQVTLRCSPISGHKSVSWYQQVLGQGPQFIFQYYEKEERGRGNFPDRFSARQFPNYSSELNVNALLLGDSALYLCASSPENTGELFFGEGSRLTVL.

The rearrangement links TRBV19 to TRBJ1-2, with D perhaps matching TRBD1 (5 bases). CDR3 size: 12 residues. Trimming shortened V by 6 bases and J by 7 bases, and 12 bases separated the two germline ends. Germline V lookup: CDR1 LNHDA, CDR2 SQIVND (reference sequence). The CDR3 sequence: CASSPMGVGYTF. The CDR3 DNA follows: TGTGCCAGTAGCCCGATGGGGGTTGGCTACACCTTC. The entire variable domain, with the rest obtained from reference TRBV19 and TRBJ1-2, is as follows: DGGITQSPKYLFRKEGQNVTLSCEQNLNHDAMYWYRQDPGQGLRLIYYSQIVNDFQKGDIAEGYSVSREKKESFPLTVTSAQKNPTAFYLCASSPMGVGYTFGSGTRLTVV.

V is TRBV7-9 and J is TRBJ1-2; D is unclear. Germline CDR1 SEHNR, CDR2 FQNEAQ (reference sequence). The CDR3 contains 13 residues. The V end lost 1 base, the J end lost 3 bases, and 6 bases lay between the germline ends. In DNA, the CDR3 is TGTGCCAGCAGCTTAGGGCCTCACTATGGCTACACCTTC. Its protein is CASSLGPHYGYTF. Full variable domain (missing parts from reference TRBV7-9 and TRBJ1-2): DTGVSQNPRHKITKRGQNVTFRCDPISEHNRLYWYRQTLGQGPEFLTYFQNEAQLEKSRLLSDRFSAERPKGSFSTLEIQRTEQGDSAMYLCASSLGPHYGYTFGSGTRLTVV.

The CDR3 DNA sequence: TGTGCCAGCAGCCAAGGGAACACTGAAGCTTTCTTT. Its protein product is CASSQGNTEAFF. This chain joins TRBV3-1 (or the pseudogene TRBV3-2) and TRBJ1-1; no clear D gene. The CDR3 sequence is 12 residues long. Germline V gives CDR1 LGHDT, CDR2 YNNKEL (reference sequence). V was trimmed by 1 base and J by 1 base, leaving 1 base between them.

The rearrangement links TRBV7-2 to TRBJ1-2, with 8 positions matching TRBD1. The V segment lost 5 bases and the J segment 8 bases; nucleotides outside the gene matches: 10. Per the germline V gene, CDR1 is SGHTA and CDR2 is FQGNSA. This CDR3 region has 14 residues. In nucleotides, the CDR3 is TGTGCCAGCAGCCGCCAGGGGGCTGGGGTAGGCTACACCTTC. It yields the protein CASSRQGAGVGYTF.

The chain has TRBV7-2 and TRBJ1-5, with 7 nucleotides matching TRBD1. The CDR3 spans 15 residues. The V gene end was trimmed by 5 bases and the J gene end by 2 bases; junction bases not matched to a gene: 6. The germline gives CDR1 SGHTA, CDR2 FQGNSA. The chain's CDR3 is CASSPTGMRNQPQHF. In DNA, the CDR3 is TGTGCCAGCAGCCCGACAGGGATGCGCAATCAGCCCCAGCATTTT.

The chain is built from TRBV5-1 and TRBJ2-7; TRBD2 is a possible D gene (5 bases). This CDR3 has 14 residues. The germline V and J ends were trimmed by 9 bases and 0 bases, with 16 bases remaining between them. Germline V gene sequence: CDR1 SGHRS, CDR2 YFSETQ. CDR3 region: CATSHEGSSYEQYF. The DNA for the CDR3 is TGCGCCACAAGCCACGAAGGGAGCTCCTACGAGCAGTACTTC.

The J gene is TRBJ2-5, the V gene TRBV9, with 10 nucleotides matching TRBD1. V shed 2 bases and J 3 bases; nucleotides not matched to a gene: 1. Germline CDR1 reads SGDLS; CDR2 reads YYNGEE. The length of the CDR3 is 14 residues. The CDR3 DNA is TGTGCCAGCAGCGTGGGACAGGGGAAAGAGACCCAGTACTTC. It yields the protein CASSVGQGKETQYF.

The chain employs TRBV5-5 and TRBJ1-1; D is unresolved. V lost 1 base and J lost 3, with 7 bases in between. The CDR3 spans 13 residues. Germline V gives CDR1 SGHKS, CDR2 YYEKEE (reference sequence). The CDR3 loop reads CASSLLRDTEAFF. DNA of the CDR3: TGTGCCAGCAGCTTGCTTAGGGACACTGAAGCTTTCTTT.

In this sample, this clone turned up once. The chain combines TRBV6-5 with TRBJ2-3; D ambiguous. This CDR3 is built from 13 residues. Per the germline V gene, CDR1 is MNHEY and CDR2 is SVGAGI. V dropped 7 bases and J dropped 1 base, with 9 bases sitting between them. As DNA, the CDR3 is TGTGCCAGCATCACTGGGGGCACAGATACGCAGTATTTT. Amino acid sequence: CASITGGTDTQYF.

This chain uses TRBV5-1 with TRBJ1-2; maybe TRBD1 (6 bases). The CDR3 loop spans 16 amino acids. V was clipped by 4 bases and J by 4 bases, with 20 bases between them. Germline CDR1 reads SGHRS; CDR2 reads YFSETQ. The CDR3 DNA follows: TGCGCCAGCAGCCCCCAAGGAGGACAGTTGATCTATGGCTACACCTTC. This gives the protein CASSPQGGQLIYGYTF.